The rows below give T cell receptor beta chains drawn from one sample of a study of T cell repertoires in cytomegalovirus infection. TCRdb reprocessed the reads with MiXCR, giving one entry per CDR3 protein. Of approximately 500,000 distinct CDR3 sequences listed, 15% to 20% were seen once; the top ten hold roughly a quarter. Sequencing used CD8+ T cells from PBMCs. These TCRs come from a human donor in good health (CMV status not recorded). Some clones in this sample may be carry-over from other donors' samples. Both conserved end residues are part of each CDR3. D genes are given only for firm matches. The size of a clone is reported for some rows only, either as once, few or many, or as a class for expanded clones.

j_gene	abundance	d_gene	len	v_gene	CDR3nt	CDR3aa
TRBJ2-2	few	.	16	TRBV13	TGTGCCAGCAGCACCGGGCGGCGTTTCAACACCGGGGAGCTGTTTTTT	CASSTGRRFNTGELFF
TRBJ2-1	many	TRBD2	17	TRBV24-1	TGTGCCACCGGCGCCGCGGGAGGGGGCCACAGAGGGAATGAGCAGTTCTTC	CATGAAGGGHRGNEQFF
TRBJ2-3	.	TRBD2	13	TRBV10-2	TGCGCCAACAGTGAACCTAGCGGAGATACGCAGTATTTT	CANSEPSGDTQYF
TRBJ1-1	many	.	13	TRBV11-2	TGTGCCAGCAGCTGGCCCCCGAACACTGAAGCTTTCTTT	CASSWPPNTEAFF
TRBJ2-7	.	TRBD1	15	TRBV4-1	TGCGCCAGCAGCCTTACTTGGACAGGGGGCTACGAGCAGTACTTC	CASSLTWTGGYEQYF
TRBJ2-2	few	.	16	TRBV6-2/TRBV6-3	TGTGCCAGCAGTTACAATGGGACGGATAACACCGGGGAGCTGTTTTTT	CASSYNGTDNTGELFF
TRBJ2-7	.	TRBD2	19	TRBV7-6	TGTGCTAGCAGCTCTAGCCACTCGCCTCCCGCGACTAGCGGCTACGAGCAGTACTTC	CASSSSHSPPATSGYEQYF
TRBJ2-7	.	TRBD2	15	TRBV4-2	TGTGCCAGCAGCCAGGATAGCGGGGGGGGCTACGAGCAGTACTTC	CASSQDSGGGYEQYF
TRBJ1-5	many	.	15	TRBV6-1	TGTGCCAGCAGTCGGGGGACGGAAAGCAATCAGCCCCAGCATTTT	CASSRGTESNQPQHF
TRBJ2-1	many	TRBD2	15	TRBV5-5	TGTGCCAGCAGCTTTGTCCCTAGCGGGTGGGGTGAGCAGTTCTTC	CASSFVPSGWGEQFF
TRBJ2-1	many	TRBD1	14	TRBV11-2	TGTGCCAGCAGCCCCCGGGACAGGGTAGATGAGCAGTTCTTC	CASSPRDRVDEQFF
TRBJ2-5	.	TRBD2	20	TRBV5-6	TGTGCCAGCACTAATCCGACAGTAGCGGGAGGATCAGGAGAGGTAGAGACCCAGTACTTC	CASTNPTVAGGSGEVETQYF
TRBJ2-7	many	.	12	TRBV6-1	TGTGCCAGCAGTGGGAGTTTAGACGAGCAGTACTTC	CASSGSLDEQYF
TRBJ2-5	.	TRBD2	15	TRBV4-2	TGTGCCAGCAGCCCTACTAGCGGGGGGCGGGAGACCCAGTACTTC	CASSPTSGGRETQYF
TRBJ1-3	few	.	11	TRBV20-1	TGCAGTGCTCTACAGGGAAACACCATATATTTT	CSALQGNTIYF
TRBJ2-2	few	TRBD2	14	TRBV5-4	TGTGCCAGCAGTGGACTAGCGAGGACCGGGGAGCTGTTTTTT	CASSGLARTGELFF
TRBJ2-5	many	.	14	TRBV11-2	TGTGCCAGCAGCCTCCAACGAGGGACGGAGACCCAGTACTTC	CASSLQRGTETQYF
TRBJ2-7	.	TRBD2	17	TRBV20-1	TGCAGTGCTAGAGATTCGGGGACTAGCGGGAGTGAGTACGAGCAGTACTTC	CSARDSGTSGSEYEQYF
TRBJ2-3	many	.	15	TRBV7-2	TGTGCCAGCAGCTTAGCGACTAGGAGCACAGATACGCAGTATTTT	CASSLATRSTDTQYF
TRBJ2-2	many	.	14	TRBV12-3/TRBV12-4	TGTGCCAGCAGTTTAAGAGGGGTGGCCGGGGAGCTGTTTTTT	CASSLRGVAGELFF
TRBJ2-7	.	.	13	TRBV19	TGTGCCAGTAGCCCCGGGGGCGTTGGTGAGCAGTACTTC	CASSPGGVGEQYF
TRBJ1-6	few	.	16	TRBV2	TGTGCCAGCAGGATACAGCTGAGCTCCTATAATTCACCCCTCCACTTT	CASRIQLSSYNSPLHF
TRBJ1-5	.	.	16	TRBV6-2/TRBV6-3	TGTGCCAGCAGTCACTACCTCCCGGGACGCAATCAGCCCCAGCATTTT	CASSHYLPGRNQPQHF
TRBJ2-1	.	.	12	TRBV28	TGTGCCAGCAGTTCTCCCGAAGATGAGCAGTTCTTC	CASSSPEDEQFF
TRBJ1-1	many	TRBD1	13	TRBV7-9	TGTGCCAGCAGCCCGACAGGGCGTCCTGAAGCTTTCTTT	CASSPTGRPEAFF
TRBJ2-3	many	.	16	TRBV7-9	TGTGCCAGCAGTCCCCAGGTGGGCCCCGGCACAGATACGCAGTATTTT	CASSPQVGPGTDTQYF
TRBJ2-1	many	.	16	TRBV7-2	TGTGCCAGCAGCTTAGAGATGGATTACTCCTACAATGAGCAGTTCTTC	CASSLEMDYSYNEQFF
TRBJ2-1	many	TRBD2	15	TRBV4-1	TGCGCCAGCAGCCAAGTGTCAGCGGGAGAGGGTGAGCAGTTCTTC	CASSQVSAGEGEQFF
TRBJ2-7	once	.	16	TRBV6-2/TRBV6-3	TGTGCCAGCAGTTACCCACAGGTCGATAGCTCCTACGAGCAGTACTTC	CASSYPQVDSSYEQYF
TRBJ1-2	many	.	14	TRBV7-2	TGTGCCAGCAGCTTAGGACCAAAACGGGATGGCTACACCTTC	CASSLGPKRDGYTF
TRBJ1-1	many	.	15	TRBV7-2	TGTGCCAGCAGCTTATCGACCCCTTTCAACACTGAAGCTTTCTTT	CASSLSTPFNTEAFF
TRBJ2-3	many	TRBD2	14	TRBV12-3/TRBV12-4	TGTGCCAGCAGTCCAACTGGGGGGGCAGATACGCAGTATTTT	CASSPTGGADTQYF
TRBJ2-2	many	.	16	TRBV7-6	TGTGCCAGCAGCCCCTCCCAAGAAGGCGGAACCGGGGAGCTGTTTTTT	CASSPSQEGGTGELFF
TRBJ2-1	many	.	13	TRBV24-1	TGTGCCACCTCCGAAGTGCAGAACAATGAGCAGTTCTTC	CATSEVQNNEQFF
TRBJ2-1	.	TRBD2	16	TRBV9	TGTGCCAGCAGCGCCGAAAAAGGTAGCGGGAGGGGTGAGCAGTTCTTC	CASSAEKGSGRGEQFF
TRBJ2-1	.	.	16	TRBV4-1	TGCGCCAGCAGCCAACATGACAGTTCTCCCTACAATGAGCAGTTCTTC	CASSQHDSSPYNEQFF
TRBJ1-1	few	.	14	TRBV7-9	TGTGCCAGCAGGCCCAGTACGCAGAACACTGAAGCTTTCTTT	CASRPSTQNTEAFF